This entry concerns a single T cell receptor (beta chain). Antigen unknown. This sample was taken from a study of cytomegalovirus exposure and HLA in healthy donors. Study-wide findings and caveats: V- and J-gene trimming of TCR beta was linked (in a later analysis) to a missense DCLRE1C variant.

V was clipped by 2 bases and J by 1 base, with 5 bases between them. The CDR3 is 14 amino acids. Germline V gene lookup returns CDR1 MNHEY and CDR2 SVGAGI. Use of 60 Vbeta and 13 Jbeta primers characterized the PCR. Clones were read by immunoSEQ multiplex PCR, and TCRdb kept only the in-frame ones, dropping some. Seen here are 100,000 to 150,000 clones, around three quarters observed once, and the top ten hold about 1.8%. The clonotype comes from a woman aged 45-59 years in good health and CMV-seronegative. This rearrangement joins TRBV6-5 to TRBJ2-2; D ambiguous. Sequenced input: PBMCs. Here the CDR3 DNA reads TGTGCCAGCAGTTACACTCGGAACACCGGGGAGCTGTTTTTT. This sequence encodes CASSYTRNTGELFF.